A single sample is the source of the 32 T cell receptor beta chains below, sequenced in a study of T-cell reconstitution after alpha-beta-depleted transplantation in children. Preparation of the TCRbeta library used unique molecular identifiers. TCRdb reprocessed the PCR reads with MiXCR, giving one entry per CDR3 protein. The top ten clones hold 35% to 45% of a sample with 45,000 to 60,000 distinct CDR3 sequences, 50% to 55% of them seen once. The sequencing used peripheral blood, collected before TCRalphabeta/CD19-depleted stem cell transplant. The receptors were gathered from a boy less than two years old with SCID, due to receive a stem cell transplant.

This rearrangement joins TRBV20-1 to TRBJ1-5; D gene ambiguous. The CDR3 loop spans 14 amino acids. Trimming pared 5 bases from V and 1 base from J, leaving 12 bases between. From germline, CDR1 is DFQATT and CDR2 SNEGSKA (reference sequence). The CDR3 region has the DNA TGCAGTGCTCAAGCCTTCTCGAGCAATCAGCCCCAGCATTTT. Its protein product is CSAQAFSSNQPQHF.

This clonotype was counted a few times. The chain joins TRBV5-5 to TRBJ2-7; D gene ambiguous. V dropped 4 bases and J dropped 5 bases, with 16 bases sitting between them. Germline V CDR1 and CDR2: SGHKS, YYEKEE (reference sequence). The CDR3 extends over 14 amino acids. CDR3 residues: CASSAPGLMNEQYF. CDR3 DNA: TGTGCCAGCAGCGCACCCGGGCTTATGAACGAGCAGTACTTC.

This clonotype has a handful of counts. The J gene is TRBJ1-2, the V gene TRBV27, with D maybe TRBD1 (5 bases). V shed 4 bases and J shed 0 bases, with 9 bases lying between them. Looked up from germline, CDR1 is MNHEY and CDR2 is SMNVEV (reference sequence). The length of the CDR3 is 14 residues. The CDR3 is CASSSRAANYGYTF. In DNA, the CDR3 is TGTGCCAGCAGTTCCAGGGCCGCTAACTATGGCTACACCTTC.

This clonotype was recorded a few times. V is TRBV28 and J is TRBJ1-5; D possibly corresponds to TRBD1 (6 bases). The CDR3 is 16 amino acids. Looked up from germline, CDR1 is MDHEN and CDR2 is SYDVKM. The germline V and J ends were trimmed by 10 bases and 5 bases, with 24 bases remaining between them. CDR3 nucleotides: TGTGCCATGGGCCCCGGGGGCCTCTGGAAGGATCAGCCCCAGCATTTT. Protein: CAMGPGGLWKDQPQHF.

CDR3 sequence: CASSYPGTGRYEQYF. In nucleotides, the CDR3 is TGTGCCAGCAGTTACCCCGGGACAGGGCGCTACGAGCAGTACTTC. The chain has TRBV6-5 and TRBJ2-7; 9 positions agree with TRBD1. The germline V gene has CDR1 MNHEY and CDR2 SVGAGI. The CDR3 is made up of 15 amino acids. Germline trimming cut 2 bases from V and 3 bases from J; bases unmatched to any gene: 5.

The chain uses TRBV11-2 and TRBJ1-4; D ambiguous. This CDR3 contains 15 residues. V shed 5 bases and J shed 6 bases, with 16 bases lying between them. CDR1 and CDR2 from the germline V gene are SGHAT and FQNNGV. DNA of the CDR3: TGTGCCAGCAGCCAGATTGTGGCCGCTTATGAAAAACTGTTTTTT. It translates to CASSQIVAAYEKLFF.

The J gene is TRBJ1-5, the V gene TRBV20-1; D possibly corresponds to TRBD1 (6 bases). In germline, CDR1 is DFQATT, CDR2 SNEGSKA (reference sequence). The CDR3 length is 16 residues. The V end lost 2 bases, the J end lost 4 bases, and 18 bases lay between the germline ends. The CDR3 protein is CSARNAGGEENQPQHF. CDR3 DNA sequence: TGCAGTGCTAGAAACGCCGGGGGCGAGGAGAATCAGCCCCAGCATTTT.

Only a few counts were recorded for this clonotype. The chain combines TRBV9 with TRBJ2-5; maybe TRBD2 (5 bases). In germline, CDR1 is SGDLS, CDR2 YYNGEE. The CDR3 extends over 15 amino acids. V dropped 0 bases and J dropped 2 bases, with 11 bases sitting between them. CDR3 in amino acids: CASSVGRRIQETQYF. The CDR3 DNA is TGTGCCAGCAGCGTAGGACGGAGGATTCAAGAGACCCAGTACTTC.

This clonotype was detected only once. V gene TRBV12-3 or TRBV12-4 combines with J gene TRBJ1-1; D gene unclear. CDR3 length equals 12 residues. Trimming removed 4 bases at V and 4 bases at J, with 7 bases between. The CDR3 nucleotides read TGTGCCAGCAGTTATTGGGGCACTGAAGCTTTCTTT. Protein sequence: CASSYWGTEAFF.

In DNA form, the CDR3 reads TGCGCCAGCAGCGGGACTAGCGGGGGGGAAGAGACCCAGTACTTC. It specifies CASSGTSGGEETQYF. The rearrangement uses TRBV5-1 and TRBJ2-5, with 16 bases identical to TRBD2. Germline V gene lookup returns CDR1 SGHRS and CDR2 YFSETQ. V lost 4 bases and J lost 3; bases outside the gene matches: 0. The CDR3 has 15 amino acids.

The rearrangement uses TRBV4-1 and TRBJ2-5; the D is unclear. Germline CDR1 MGHRA, CDR2 YSYEKL. The CDR3 is 11 residues long. The ends were cut back, 7 bases at V and 5 bases at J, with 8 bases in the middle. CDR3 in DNA: TGCGCCAGCACCTCCGGGGAGACCCAGTACTTC. Translating it yields CASTSGETQYF.

This clonotype was detected only a few times. The gene calls are TRBV7-3 and TRBJ2-2, with D uncertain. The germline V gene has CDR1 SGHTA and CDR2 FQGTGA. The ends were cut back, 1 base at V and 5 bases at J, with 11 bases in the middle. The CDR3 has 15 amino acids. Here the CDR3 DNA reads TGTGCCAGCAGCTTAAGTTCGGCCTCAACCGGGGAGCTGTTTTTT. Its protein is CASSLSSASTGELFF.

This clonotype was counted between two and nine times. The gene calls are TRBV7-9 and TRBJ2-3; D may be TRBD1 or TRBD2 (5 bases each). V lost 5 bases to trimming and J lost 1 base, with 13 bases between them. The CDR3 extends over 15 amino acids. The germline V gene encodes CDR1 SEHNR and CDR2 FQNEAQ (reference sequence). The CDR3 region has the DNA TGTGCCAGCAGCGCACCGGGACGGCGCACAGATACGCAGTATTTT. Translating it yields CASSAPGRRTDTQYF.

About this clonotype itself: An end of the junction differs from the germline gene, which may be a read error. The rearrangement uses TRBV5-1 and TRBJ1-6, with 7 bases fitting TRBD1. The CDR3 runs 14 residues. CDR1 and CDR2 from the germline V gene are SGHRS and YFSETQ. The CDR3 region is CASSLDRIRSPLHF. DNA of the CDR3: TGCGCCAGCAGTTTGGACAGGATACGTTCACCCCTCCACTTT.

The chain couples TRBV5-1 to TRBJ2-5, with TRBD1 as a possible D gene (5 bases). The CDR3 has 13 amino acids. V shed 5 bases and J shed 2 bases, with 10 bases lying between them. Germline V gene sequence: CDR1 SGHRS, CDR2 YFSETQ. In DNA form, the CDR3 reads TGCGCCAGCAGGCCACAGGAACAAGAGACCCAGTACTTC. It is translated as CASRPQEQETQYF.

Only a few counts were recorded for this clonotype. The chain recombines TRBV20-1 with TRBJ2-5, with D possibly being TRBD1 (7 bases). The CDR3 has 15 residues. The V gene lost 5 bases and the J gene lost 0 bases, with 16 bases spanning the gap. CDR1 is DFQATT and CDR2 is SNEGSKA in the germline V gene (reference sequence). The CDR3 is CSAYHAGGYQETQYF. The CDR3 region has the DNA TGCAGTGCTTACCACGCAGGGGGGTACCAAGAGACCCAGTACTTC.

The chain joins TRBV5-1 to TRBJ1-2; 9 nucleotides line up with TRBD1. In germline, CDR1 is SGHRS, CDR2 YFSETQ. V lost 5 bases, J lost 8 bases, and 10 bases stayed unmatched. The CDR3 covers 14 residues. The CDR3 DNA sequence: TGCGCCAGCAGGGTTGGACAGGGGAATCGAGGCTACACCTTC. It translates to CASRVGQGNRGYTF.

The chain joins TRBV7-2 to TRBJ2-1; no reliable D call. Trimming removed 0 bases from V and 0 bases from J, with 9 bases in between. The CDR3 totals 16 residues. The germline CDR1 and CDR2 sequences are SGHTA and FQGNSA. The CDR3 DNA follows: TGTGCCAGCAGCTTAGCATATTCGAGCTCCTACAATGAGCAGTTCTTC. Translation gives CASSLAYSSSYNEQFF.

V and J are TRBV20-1 and TRBJ2-7; 9 bases map to TRBD2. This CDR3 is built from 16 residues. Losses at the gene ends were 6 bases for V and 1 base for J; bases not matched to a gene: 13. Germline V gene data show CDR1 as DFQATT and CDR2 as SNEGSKA (reference sequence). The DNA for the CDR3 is TGCAGTGCCCCGAGGAGGAGACTAGCGGCTTCCTACGAGCAGTACTTC. It specifies CSAPRRRLAASYEQYF.

The chain carries TRBV29-1 and TRBJ2-7; 8 nucleotides align to TRBD1. Germline V lookup: CDR1 SQVTM, CDR2 ANQGSEA. CDR3 length equals 11 residues. J gave up 6 bases and V 7 bases, and 5 bases lay outside the gene matches. In DNA form, the CDR3 reads TGCAGCGCCCGACAGGGGACCGAGCAGTACTTC. The encoded protein is CSARQGTEQYF.

This chain connects TRBV3-1 to TRBJ1-1, with D unclear. Trimming removed 0 bases at V and 6 bases at J, with 8 bases between. This CDR3 is 13 amino acids long. Germline lookup yields CDR1 LGHDT and CDR2 YNNKEL (reference sequence). DNA for the CDR3: TGTGCCAGCAGCCAAGATCCCGCCTCTGAAGCTTTCTTT. This codes for CASSQDPASEAFF. Looking up the rest from reference TRBV3-1 and TRBJ1-1 gives the full variable domain: DTAVSQTPKYLVTQMGNDKSIKCEQNLGHDTMYWYKQDSKKFLKIMFSYNNKELIINETVPNRFSPKSPDKAHLNLHINSLELGDSAVYFCASSQDPASEAFFGQGTRLTVV.

V gene TRBV4-2 combines with J gene TRBJ2-5; the match to TRBD2 covers 8 bases. In germline, CDR1 is LGHNA, CDR2 YNFKEQ. The CDR3 length is 16 residues. V dropped 0 bases and J dropped 4; count of bases not matched to a gene: 7. CDR3 protein: CASSQDPPGGAETQYF. The CDR3 region has the DNA TGTGCCAGCAGCCAAGATCCCCCCGGGGGGGCAGAGACCCAGTACTTC.

The genes are TRBV10-3 and TRBJ2-7, with D tentatively TRBD2 (5 bases). This CDR3 comprises 14 residues. Germline V gene lookup returns CDR1 ENHRY and CDR2 SYGVKD. Between the trimmed V and J ends, which lost 2 bases and 1 base, there was a span of 9 bases. The CDR3 is CAISEGLNSYEQYF. The CDR3 nucleotides are TGTGCCATCAGTGAGGGACTCAATTCCTACGAGCAGTACTTC.

This clonotype was detected many times. The chain links TRBV6-5 to TRBJ1-2, with 9 positions matching TRBD1. CDR1 is MNHEY and CDR2 is SVGAGI in the germline V gene. V lost 0 bases to trimming and J lost 9 bases; unmatched junction nucleotides: 5. The CDR3 is made up of 14 amino acids. DNA for the CDR3: TGTGCCAGCAGTTACTCGGACAGGGGACGGAGCTACACCTTC. Translating it yields CASSYSDRGRSYTF.

V is TRBV12-3 or TRBV12-4 and J is TRBJ2-4; D remains ambiguous. The V gene lost 1 base and the J gene lost 0 bases, with 13 bases spanning the gap. CDR3 length: 17 amino acids. In nucleotides, the CDR3 is TGTGCCAGCAGTTTAGAGTCACAGCCCTTAGCCAAAAACATTCAGTACTTC. Its protein product is CASSLESQPLAKNIQYF.

This clonotype was found a few times. The V gene is TRBV7-2, the J gene TRBJ2-1, with 9 nucleotides matching TRBD2. This CDR3 comprises 15 residues. J gave up 8 bases and V 5 bases, and 10 bases lay outside the gene matches. Germline loops: CDR1 SGHTA, CDR2 FQGNSA. The CDR3 coding sequence is TGTGCCAGCAGCGCCGGGACTAGCAGTGGATATGAGCAGTTCTTC. Translated, it gives CASSAGTSSGYEQFF.

This clonotype appeared once. A read error is possible here, since a much larger clone lies one base away. This rearrangement joins TRBV12-3 or TRBV12-4 to TRBJ2-1; 9 positions agree with TRBD2. The V and J ends lost 10 bases and 3 bases, in that order; junction bases with no gene match: 13. The CDR3 has 16 residues. The CDR3 sequence is CAILPGERGDYNEQFF. Here the CDR3 DNA reads TGTGCCATCCTCCCCGGGGAGCGGGGGGACTACAATGAGCAGTTCTTC.

This clonotype was recorded a few times. The chain uses TRBV12-3 or TRBV12-4 and TRBJ2-7, with 7 bases fitting TRBD2. V dropped 5 bases and J dropped 6; count of bases not matched to a gene: 16. The CDR3 contains 16 residues. Here the CDR3 DNA reads TGTGCCAGCAGTCCAACGCCGGGACTACCCCCGACCGAGCAGTACTTC. This gives the protein CASSPTPGLPPTEQYF.

The gene calls are TRBV6-1 and TRBJ1-4, with 8 bases lining up with TRBD1. Germline CDR1 MNHNS, CDR2 SASEGT. The CDR3 is 13 amino acids. The V segment lost 6 bases and the J segment 8 bases; nucleotides outside the gene matches: 5. This CDR3 is CASSDRGVEKLFF. For the CDR3, the DNA is TGTGCCAGCAGCGACAGGGGTGTGGAAAAACTGTTTTTT.

The chain is built from TRBV20-1 and TRBJ1-1; TRBD1 might be the D (6 bases). The CDR3 is 13 residues long. Germline V lookup: CDR1 DFQATT, CDR2 SNEGSKA (reference sequence). The V end was cut by 2 bases, the J end by 1 base, with 8 bases between. Written as DNA, the CDR3 is TGCAGTGCTAGAAGGACAGAGAACACTGAAGCTTTCTTT. Protein product: CSARRTENTEAFF.

This clonotype was found a few times. The rearrangement joins TRBV6-5 to TRBJ2-2; 7 nucleotides match TRBD2. V gave up 2 bases and J gave up 5 bases; unmatched junction bases: 8. From germline, CDR1 is MNHEY and CDR2 SVGAGI. The CDR3 has 16 amino acids. In DNA form, the CDR3 reads TGTGCCAGCAGTTACAAGCCTAGCGGAGGGACCGGGGAGCTGTTTTTT. This sequence encodes CASSYKPSGGTGELFF.

This chain joins TRBV12-3 or TRBV12-4 and TRBJ2-2; possible D gene TRBD2, 6 bases. The ends were cut back, 3 bases at V and 4 bases at J, with 12 bases in the middle. The CDR3 has 15 amino acids. In DNA form, the CDR3 reads TGTGCCAGCAGTTTGGGGCGGGGAGTCACCGGGGAGCTGTTTTTT. This sequence encodes CASSLGRGVTGELFF.